These 19 T cell receptor beta chains came from one sample sequenced in a study of cytomegalovirus exposure and HLA in healthy donors. Libraries were prepared by immunoSEQ multiplex PCR; TCRdb keeps only in-frame clonotypes and omits some of them. This repertoire shows approximately 150,000 clones, roughly 87% found once; its top ten account for 4.5%. The sample consisted of PBMCs. These receptors all stem from a young man in good health and CMV-seropositive.

The J gene is TRBJ1-2, the V gene TRBV9; D ambiguous. Germline assignment: CDR1 SGDLS and CDR2 YYNGEE. V was shortened by 7 bases and J by 4 bases, with 20 bases between the two germline ends. The CDR3 is 15 residues long. CDR3 in DNA: TGTGCCAGCGGCTCGTCCCCCTACAGAGCCTATGGCTACACCTTC. Protein product: CASGSSPYRAYGYTF.

This clone was counted only a few times. CDR3 amino acids: CASSQTTGASQPQHF. The CDR3 DNA reads as TGTGCCAGCAGTCAGACCACAGGGGCAAGTCAGCCCCAGCATTTT. The chain joins TRBV27 to TRBJ1-5; 7 nucleotides align to TRBD1. The V gene end was trimmed by 5 bases and the J gene end by 6 bases; junction bases not matched to a gene: 10. The germline CDR1 and CDR2 sequences are MNHEY and SMNVEV (reference sequence). This CDR3 is built from 15 residues.

The chain employs TRBV19 and TRBJ2-7; possible D gene TRBD1, 6 bases. CDR1 is LNHDA and CDR2 is SQIVND in the germline V gene (reference sequence). The V gene lost 5 bases and the J gene lost 4 bases, with 18 bases spanning the gap. CDR3 length: 15 residues. The CDR3 bases are TGTGCCAGTAGTCCCGGACAGAAGAGAGGGTACGAGCAGTACTTC. It specifies CASSPGQKRGYEQYF.

This clone has just a few counts. This rearrangement joins TRBV6-4 to TRBJ2-3, with D maybe TRBD2 (5 bases). V lost 0 bases and J lost 4, with 14 bases in between. This CDR3 contains 16 residues. CDR1 MRHNA and CDR2 SNTAGT come from the germline V gene. CDR3 protein: CASSDSGDSGADTQYF. The CDR3 nucleotides read TGTGCCAGCAGTGACTCAGGCGACTCCGGGGCAGATACGCAGTATTTT.

This chain joins TRBV1 and TRBJ1-4; the D call of TRBD1 is as the table states it, not checked on the DNA. TRBV1 corresponds to a pseudogene. The CDR3 has 19 amino acids. Here the CDR3 reads CTSSQAPKGMNETNEKLFF. The DNA of the CDR3 is TGCACCAGCAGCCAAGCTCCCAAGGGGATGAATGAAACTAATGAAAAACTGTTTTTT.

This clone was observed a handful of times. The rearrangement uses TRBV5-1 and TRBJ1-1; D is perhaps TRBD1 (6 bases). Germline V gives CDR1 SGHRS, CDR2 YFSETQ. The CDR3 covers 16 residues. V shed 2 bases and J shed 3 bases, with 17 bases lying between them. The CDR3 DNA is TGCGCCAGCAGCTTTCGACAGGCGAGCCCAGACACTGAAGCTTTCTTT. Protein: CASSFRQASPDTEAFF. Complete variable domain (other parts from reference TRBV5-1 and TRBJ1-1): KAGVTQTPRYLIKTRGQQVTLSCSPISGHRSVSWYQQTPGQGLQFLFEYFSETQRNKGNFPGRFSGRQFSNSRSEMNVSTLELGDSALYLCASSFRQASPDTEAFFGQGTRLTVV.

The sample holds one count of this clone. The chain links TRBV19 to TRBJ1-1, with D unclear. The CDR3 is 15 amino acids. The V gene lost 6 bases and the J gene lost 3 bases, with 17 bases spanning the gap. Germline-derived CDR1 and CDR2 are LNHDA and SQIVND (reference sequence). In nucleotides, the CDR3 is TGTGCCAGTAGGGAGTTCATCAATTTGCACACTGAAGCTTTCTTT. Amino acid sequence: CASREFINLHTEAFF. Full variable domain (outside the CDR3, taken from reference TRBV19 and TRBJ1-1): DGGITQSPKYLFRKEGQNVTLSCEQNLNHDAMYWYRQDPGQGLRLIYYSQIVNDFQKGDIAEGYSVSREKKESFPLTVTSAQKNPTAFYLCASREFINLHTEAFFGQGTRLTVV.

The chain has TRBV6-1 and TRBJ2-3; D might be TRBD2 (6 bases). Germline loops: CDR1 MNHNS, CDR2 SASEGT. CDR3 length equals 13 residues. Trimming cost V 11 bases and J 4 bases, with 16 bases left between them. CDR3 sequence: CAGKREVPDTQYF. The DNA for the CDR3 is TGTGCCGGAAAGAGGGAGGTCCCAGATACGCAGTATTTT.

The chain carries TRBV7-3 and TRBJ2-1; 7 bases line up with TRBD2. V lost 6 bases to trimming and J lost 0 bases; unmatched junction nucleotides: 5. CDR3 length equals 15 residues. Per the germline V gene, CDR1 is SGHTA and CDR2 is FQGTGA. The CDR3 is CASSYGGSSYNEQFF. The CDR3 bases are TGTGCCAGCAGTTACGGGGGGAGCTCCTACAATGAGCAGTTCTTC.

The count of this clone is one. The CDR3 spells CASSLRSDGLAKNIQYF. CDR3 DNA sequence: TGTGCCAGCAGCTTACGTTCCGACGGACTAGCCAAAAACATTCAGTACTTC. The chain combines TRBV7-9 with TRBJ2-4; a weak D match, TRBD2 (5 bases). This CDR3 contains 17 residues. Germline V gene sequence: CDR1 SEHNR, CDR2 FQNEAQ (reference sequence). The ends were cut back, 2 bases at V and 0 bases at J, with 14 bases in the middle.

The chain has TRBV27 and TRBJ1-2; TRBD1 matches at 7 bases. The CDR3 has 13 residues. Unmatched junction bases numbered 3, after V lost 5 bases and J lost 3 bases. In germline, CDR1 is MNHEY, CDR2 SMNVEV (reference sequence). CDR3 sequence (DNA): TGTGCCAGCAGTGCCGGGACAGACTATGGCTACACCTTC. Amino acids: CASSAGTDYGYTF.

The chain couples TRBV27 to TRBJ1-4, with 7 bases that match TRBD1. The V gene end was trimmed by 4 bases and the J gene end by 4 bases; junction bases not matched to a gene: 9. CDR1 is MNHEY, CDR2 SMNVEV, per germline (reference sequence). The CDR3 is 16 residues long. The CDR3 DNA is TGTGCCAGCAGTTCGACAGGGCCAACCGTTAATGAAAAACTGTTTTTT. Translating it yields CASSSTGPTVNEKLFF.

This chain uses TRBV18 with TRBJ2-1, with 10 bases lining up with TRBD2. CDR1 and CDR2 from the germline V gene are KGHSH and LQKENI. The V and J ends lost 4 bases and 7 bases, in that order; junction bases with no gene match: 10. The CDR3 totals 16 residues. CDR3 in amino acids: CASSRPGTSVNNEQFF. DNA for the CDR3: TGTGCCAGCTCACGACCCGGGACTAGCGTCAATAATGAGCAGTTCTTC.

The chain uses TRBV9 and TRBJ2-3; 8 nucleotides match TRBD1. The V and J ends lost 1 base and 3 bases, in that order; junction bases with no gene match: 7. The CDR3 is 16 amino acids. Per the germline V gene, CDR1 is SGDLS and CDR2 is YYNGEE. The CDR3 region has the DNA TGTGCCAGCAGCGTACTCGGAACAGGGGGGACAGATACGCAGTATTTT. Translated: CASSVLGTGGTDTQYF.

This chain joins TRBV4-1 and TRBJ1-2, with 8 bases aligning to TRBD1. CDR1 is MGHRA and CDR2 is YSYEKL in the germline V gene. This CDR3 has 17 amino acids. J was trimmed by 4 bases and V by 1 base; bases with no gene match: 11. The CDR3 region has the DNA TGCGCCAGCAGCCAAGCGCATGGACAGGGTGGGACCTATGGCTACACCTTC. This encodes CASSQAHGQGGTYGYTF.

The chain joins TRBV4-1 to TRBJ2-7; 9 nucleotides agree with TRBD1. Looked up from germline, CDR1 is MGHRA and CDR2 is YSYEKL. The length of the CDR3 is 14 residues. V shed 3 bases, J shed 5 bases, and the junction held 5 bases outside the gene matches. The CDR3: CASSHMDRGDEQYF. The CDR3 DNA is TGCGCCAGCAGCCACATGGACAGGGGCGACGAGCAGTACTTC.

This chain uses TRBV5-1 with TRBJ1-2; 12 positions match TRBD1. CDR1 and CDR2 (germline): SGHRS, YFSETQ. The CDR3 covers 15 residues. Trimming removed 5 bases from V and 8 bases from J; junction bases left unmatched: 10. The CDR3 protein is CASRPPGQGAGGYTF. CDR3 DNA sequence: TGCGCCAGCAGACCTCCGGGACAGGGGGCGGGAGGCTACACCTTC.

This clone has only one observation. The chain joins TRBV27 to TRBJ1-5; D gene unclear. Trimming took off 5 bases at V and 4 bases at J, with 18 bases between the two ends. CDR1 is MNHEY and CDR2 is SMNVEV in the germline V gene (reference sequence). The CDR3 runs 16 residues. The CDR3 DNA is TGTGCCAGCAGTCCCCAACAGATGCCTGTAAATCAGCCCCAGCATTTT. This gives the protein CASSPQQMPVNQPQHF.

V gene TRBV5-1 combines with J gene TRBJ2-2; D ambiguous. The V and J ends lost 3 bases and 7 bases respectively, with 13 bases between them. Germline loops: CDR1 SGHRS, CDR2 YFSETQ. The CDR3 is 14 residues long. The CDR3 bases are TGCGCCAGCAGCTCACGCCTAGGAAACGGGGAGCTGTTTTTT. Translating gives CASSSRLGNGELFF.